The 25 T cell receptor beta chains listed next were all sequenced from one sample in a study of cytomegalovirus exposure and HLA in healthy donors. Primers: 60 Vbeta forward and 13 Jbeta reverse. Produced via immunoSEQ multiplex PCR; TCRdb's table is partial and in-frame only. The sample lists some 110,000 clones, 81% occurring once. The material sequenced was PBMCs. These receptors were taken from a woman in her 30s in good health and CMV-seronegative.

J is TRBJ2-5 and V is TRBV5-4; 7 bases agree with TRBD1. The V segment lost 4 bases and the J segment 5 bases; nucleotides outside the gene matches: 11. Per the germline V gene, CDR1 is SGHNT and CDR2 is YYREEE (reference sequence). The length of the CDR3 is 15 residues. The CDR3 sequence: CASSSYETGWETQYF. Here the CDR3 DNA reads TGTGCCAGCAGCAGTTACGAGACAGGGTGGGAGACCCAGTACTTC.

This chain connects TRBV4-1 to TRBJ1-2; no firm D call. Germline V gene lookup returns CDR1 MGHRA and CDR2 YSYEKL. The CDR3 is 13 residues long. V was pared by 0 bases and J by 3 bases, with 5 bases between. CDR3 sequence reads: CASSQDSYYGYTF. For the CDR3, the DNA is TGCGCCAGCAGCCAAGATTCGTACTATGGCTACACCTTC.

This clone was detected once. The chain links TRBV7-2 to TRBJ1-5, with TRBD1 identical over 9 bases. Losses at the gene ends were 5 bases for V and 6 bases for J; bases not matched to a gene: 5. The germline V gene has CDR1 SGHTA and CDR2 FQGNSA. The CDR3 length is 14 residues. The chain's CDR3 is CASSPGQGGQPQHF. CDR3 in DNA: TGTGCCAGCAGCCCGGGACAGGGAGGTCAGCCCCAGCATTTT. Using reference TRBV7-2 and TRBJ1-5 for the parts outside the CDR3, the full variable domain is GAGVSQSPSNKVTEKGKDVELRCDPISGHTALYWYRQSLGQGLEFLIYFQGNSAPDKSGLPSDRFSAERTGGSVSTLTIQRTQQEDSAVYLCASSPGQGGQPQHFGDGTRLSIL.

A note on this clone: The junction shows a germline mismatch at one end, possibly a read error. The sample holds other DNA sequences that translate to the same CDR3. The chain recombines TRBV25-1 with TRBJ2-1; TRBD2 matches 8 bases. Germline CDR1 reads MGHDK; CDR2 reads SYGVNS. The CDR3 has 17 amino acids. CDR3 in amino acids: CASSFPTFRGGGNEQFF. The DNA for the CDR3 is TGCGCCAGCAGTTTTCCCACCTTCCGGGGGGGTGGGAATGAGCAGTTCTTC. Full variable domain (rest looked up from reference TRBV25-1 and TRBJ2-1): EADIYQTPRYLVIGTGKKITLECSQTMGHDKMYWYQQDPGMELHLIHYSYGVNSTEKGDLSSESTVSRIRTEHFPLTLESARPSHTSQYLCASSFPTFRGGGNEQFFGPGTRLTVL.

This clone was found a few times. J is TRBJ2-1 and V is TRBV10-1; possibly TRBD2 for D (7 bases). Per germline, CDR1 WNHNN and CDR2 SYGVQD (reference sequence). V dropped 0 bases and J dropped 5 bases, with 17 bases sitting between them. The CDR3 runs to 17 residues. The CDR3 bases are TGCGCCAGCAGTGAGTCGCCCGCGGGGGCTGGTGACAATGAGCAGTTCTTC. The encoded protein is CASSESPAGAGDNEQFF.

This clone was seen only a few times. The J gene is TRBJ1-3, the V gene TRBV6-1; the match to TRBD1 covers 9 bases. The CDR3 loop spans 15 amino acids. Germline CDR1 MNHNS, CDR2 SASEGT. Germline trimming cut 6 bases from V and 4 bases from J; bases unmatched to any gene: 7. The CDR3: CASRGTGGVGNTIYF. The CDR3 region has the DNA TGTGCCAGCAGAGGAACAGGGGGCGTCGGAAACACCATATATTTT.

The genes are TRBV4-1 and TRBJ2-1; 7 bases line up with TRBD2. Germline V gives CDR1 MGHRA, CDR2 YSYEKL. The ends lost 3 bases at V and 10 bases at J; junction bases unmatched: 3. The CDR3 contains 12 residues. As DNA, the CDR3 is TGCGCCAGCAGCCAGGGGACTATGGAGCAGTTCTTC. This translates into CASSQGTMEQFF.

The CDR3 region is CASSTPSRGKLYNEQFF. In nucleotides, the CDR3 is TGTGCCAGCAGTACCCCTTCCAGGGGTAAGCTCTACAATGAGCAGTTCTTC. The J gene is TRBJ2-1, the V gene TRBV28; D possibly corresponds to TRBD1 (6 bases). This CDR3 contains 17 residues. Germline V gene sequence: CDR1 MDHEN, CDR2 SYDVKM. V was cut by 5 bases and J by 3 bases, with 20 bases left in between.

V usage is TRBV7-9 and J usage is TRBJ2-7; D gene uncertain. V was shortened by 1 base and J by 0 bases, with 7 bases between the two germline ends. Germline CDR1 and CDR2: SEHNR and FQNEAQ (reference sequence). The CDR3 totals 14 residues. CDR3 residues: CASSLVGSSYEQYF. The DNA for the CDR3 is TGTGCCAGCAGCTTAGTGGGCTCCTCCTACGAGCAGTACTTC.

CDR3 protein: CASRRDRGVTGELFF. Here the CDR3 DNA reads TGTGCCAGCAGACGGGACAGGGGTGTCACCGGGGAGCTGTTTTTT. The chain links TRBV5-4 to TRBJ2-2; 10 bases match TRBD1. This CDR3 region has 15 residues. The germline V gene encodes CDR1 SGHNT and CDR2 YYREEE (reference sequence). The J segment lost 4 bases and the V segment lost 5 bases, leaving 5 bases of the junction unmatched.

The chain links TRBV7-9 to TRBJ1-4; 12 positions match TRBD1. The CDR3 loop spans 17 amino acids. The germline V gene has CDR1 SEHNR and CDR2 FQNEAQ (reference sequence). V trimming: 5 bases; J trimming: 2 bases; junction bases outside the gene matches: 6. The CDR3 is CASSPPGQGATNEKLFF. The CDR3 nucleotides read TGTGCCAGCAGCCCCCCGGGACAGGGGGCGACTAATGAAAAACTGTTTTTT.

Points on this clone: Other DNA sequences within the sample encode an identical CDR3. The chain has TRBV27 and TRBJ2-7, with D uncertain. Germline-derived CDR1 and CDR2 are MNHEY and SMNVEV (reference sequence). The CDR3 contains 11 residues. The V gene lost 4 bases and the J gene lost 1 base, with 2 bases spanning the gap. DNA of the CDR3: TGTGCCAGCAGTTCGTCCTACGAGCAGTACTTC. Its translation: CASSSSYEQYF.

V usage is TRBV6-5 and J usage is TRBJ2-7; tentatively, D is TRBD2 (6 bases). The V gene's germline CDR1 is MNHEY and CDR2 SVGAGI. There are 14 residues in the CDR3. Trimming cost V 7 bases and J 2 bases, with 15 bases left between them. The CDR3 sequence is CASKSGTLTYEQYF. Written as DNA, the CDR3 is TGTGCCAGCAAATCCGGGACTTTAACCTACGAGCAGTACTTC.

The V call is TRBV4-1, the J call TRBJ2-1; 11 bases align to TRBD2. CDR3 length: 17 amino acids. Germline CDR1 MGHRA, CDR2 YSYEKL. V lost 0 bases to trimming and J lost 8 bases; unmatched junction nucleotides: 9. This CDR3 is CASSQEIAGGFRDEQFF. The CDR3 nucleotides are TGCGCCAGCAGCCAAGAGATAGCGGGAGGGTTCCGGGATGAGCAGTTCTTC.

The gene calls are TRBV7-2 and TRBJ2-3, with D perhaps matching TRBD2 (6 bases). The V end was cut by 5 bases, the J end by 6 bases, with 21 bases between. There are 16 residues in the CDR3. Germline V CDR1 and CDR2: SGHTA, FQGNSA. The CDR3 protein is CASSARGLPASDTQYF. CDR3 nucleotide sequence: TGTGCCAGCAGCGCTAGGGGACTGCCGGCTTCGGATACGCAGTATTTT.

The CDR3 reads CASSLVQDSSYNEQFF. The CDR3 region has the DNA TGTGCCAGCAGCTTAGTTCAGGACAGCTCCTACAATGAGCAGTTCTTC. The V and J genes are TRBV7-6 and TRBJ2-1; D is possibly TRBD1 (6 bases). This CDR3 has 16 residues. With 1 base removed from V and 0 bases from J, the gap between germline ends came to 10 bases. Germline V CDR1 and CDR2: SGHVS, FNYEAQ.

This chain connects TRBV7-2 to TRBJ1-2; D call uncertain. V lost 5 bases, J lost 3 bases, and 16 bases lay in between. CDR1 is SGHTA, CDR2 FQGNSA, per germline. The CDR3 totals 15 residues. Written as DNA, the CDR3 is TGTGCCAGCAGCCCAAACGGTCCCTCTGACTATGGCTACACCTTC. The encoded protein is CASSPNGPSDYGYTF.

The chain links TRBV6-4 to TRBJ2-1; 13 nucleotides match TRBD2. Trimming cost V 0 bases and J 5 bases; bases outside gene matches: 4. Germline assignment: CDR1 MRHNA and CDR2 SNTAGT. This CDR3 has 17 residues. The CDR3 DNA is TGTGCCAGCAGTGACTCGACTAGCGGGAGGAAAAACAATGAGCAGTTCTTC. Its translation: CASSDSTSGRKNNEQFF.

CDR3 DNA sequence: TGTGCCTGGAGTGTACCGGCCGGGGCCTACGAGCAGTACTTC. Translated, it gives CAWSVPAGAYEQYF. V is TRBV30 and J is TRBJ2-7; tentative D call: TRBD2 (5 bases). Germline lookup yields CDR1 GTSNPN and CDR2 SVGIG (reference sequence). This CDR3 is 14 amino acids long. V was pared by 0 bases and J by 2 bases, with 11 bases between.

The rearrangement uses TRBV28 and TRBJ1-1, with TRBD1 identical over 7 bases. Trimming took 5 bases from V and 7 from J; bases not matched to a gene: 7. The CDR3 length is 13 residues. The germline gives CDR1 MDHEN, CDR2 SYDVKM. The CDR3 sequence is CASSPWGTDEAFF. The CDR3 nucleotides read TGTGCCAGCAGTCCATGGGGGACAGATGAAGCTTTCTTT.

The chain joins TRBV19 to TRBJ2-3; D is possibly TRBD1 (6 bases). The CDR3 totals 15 residues. V gave up 5 bases and J gave up 3 bases, with 15 bases separating them. Germline V gene sequence: CDR1 LNHDA, CDR2 SQIVND (reference sequence). Here the CDR3 reads CASSSDSGVTDTQYF. CDR3 DNA sequence: TGTGCCAGTAGTTCGGACAGTGGGGTTACAGATACGCAGTATTTT.

The chain couples TRBV11-2 to TRBJ2-7; D is uncertain. Germline values: CDR1 SGHAT, CDR2 FQNNGV. Trimming left V 8 bases short and J 7 bases short, with 21 bases between. This CDR3 contains 14 residues. CDR3 sequence: CASLKLAAPNEQYF. CDR3 bases: TGTGCCAGCCTTAAGCTGGCGGCGCCAAATGAGCAGTACTTC. The whole variable domain, filled in from reference TRBV11-2 and TRBJ2-7, reads EAGVAQSPRYKIIEKRQSVAFWCNPISGHATLYWYQQILGQGPKLLIQFQNNGVVDDSQLPKDRFSAERLKGVDSTLKIQPAKLEDSAVYLCASLKLAAPNEQYFGPGTRLTVT.

The chain links TRBV19 to TRBJ1-3; TRBD1 matches at 8 bases. This CDR3 spans 14 amino acids. V was clipped by 9 bases and J by 4 bases; unmatched bases: 8. Germline V gene lookup returns CDR1 LNHDA and CDR2 SQIVND (reference sequence). Here the CDR3 DNA reads TGTGCCAGCTCCACCGGGGACAGGGGAAACACCATATATTTT. It yields the protein CASSTGDRGNTIYF. The full variable domain, with the rest looked up from reference TRBV19 and TRBJ1-3, is DGGITQSPKYLFRKEGQNVTLSCEQNLNHDAMYWYRQDPGQGLRLIYYSQIVNDFQKGDIAEGYSVSREKKESFPLTVTSAQKNPTAFYLCASSTGDRGNTIYFGEGSWLTVV.

The chain is built from TRBV5-1 and TRBJ1-3; 8 positions match TRBD1. This CDR3 has 15 amino acids. J was trimmed by 8 bases and V by 5 bases; bases with no gene match: 12. Germline assignment: CDR1 SGHRS and CDR2 YFSETQ. The CDR3 nucleotides are TGCGCCAGCAGATTCGACAGGGGCCGATCGGACACCATATATTTT. This encodes CASRFDRGRSDTIYF.

This chain joins TRBV28 and TRBJ2-4; TRBD1 is a possible D gene (6 bases). Looked up from germline, CDR1 is MDHEN and CDR2 is SYDVKM. The CDR3 has 16 residues. Trimming stripped 5 bases from V and 0 bases from J, with 14 bases between. Here the CDR3 DNA reads TGTGCCAGCAGTGTGTACAGGGCCCTAGCCAAAAACATTCAGTACTTC. This translates into CASSVYRALAKNIQYF.